The rows below give T cell receptor beta chains drawn from one sample of a study of blood T cell repertoires in COVID-19. Assay used: immunoSEQ multiplex PCR; TCRdb lists only in-frame clones, some missing. The table lists approximately 240,000 clones, around 82% of them singletons. The source material was peripheral blood. The origin of the receptors is an elderly woman with active or convalescent COVID-19. Both conserved end residues are part of each CDR3. Each record gives: V gene, J gene, D gene, clone size, CDR3 DNA, CDR3 protein. A D gene is named only where the DNA matches it firmly. Part of the rows lack a size; the others show once, few, many or a class for expanded clones.

TRBV13,TRBJ2-3,TRBD2,.,TGTGCCAGCAGCTTTTCTAGCGGGGGGACAGATACGCAGTATTTT,CASSFSSGGTDTQYF
TRBV24-1,TRBJ2-7,TRBD1,.,TGTGCCACCAGTGATAGGACAGGGCTCAAGGACGAGCAGTACTTC,CATSDRTGLKDEQYF
TRBV5-1,TRBJ2-4,TRBD2,few,TGCGCCAGCAGCTCGACTAGCGGGGGAAACATTCAGTACTTC,CASSSTSGGNIQYF
TRBV5-1,TRBJ1-1,TRBD1,.,TGCGCCAGCAGCTTGGATGGACAGGGCTCCTCGGGGAAAGCTTTCTTT,CASSLDGQGSSGKAFF
TRBV12-5,TRBJ2-3,.,.,TGTGCTAGTGGTCCCGGCACAGATACGCAGTATTTT,CASGPGTDTQYF
TRBV7-6,TRBJ2-7,.,.,TGTGCCAGCAGCTTGTCCAGGGGCCCGCTCAACGAGCAGTACTTC,CASSLSRGPLNEQYF
TRBV7-8,TRBJ2-3,TRBD1,.,TGTGCCAGCAGCTTAGGGTCCGGGACAGGGACGCAGTATTTT,CASSLGSGTGTQYF
TRBV21-1,TRBJ1-5,.,.,TGTGCCAGCAGCAAAGGACAGTTCAATCAGCCCCAGCATTTT,CASSKGQFNQPQHF
TRBV5-1,TRBJ1-4,.,once,TGCGCCAGCAGCACGGGTGGAGGGGCTAATGAAAAACTGTTTTTT,CASSTGGGANEKLFF
TRBV28,TRBJ2-1,.,.,TGTGCCAGCAGTCCCCCCCGTGGAGGGGCAAACAATGAGCAGTTCTTC,CASSPPRGGANNEQFF
TRBV25-1,TRBJ2-5,.,.,TGTGCCAGCAGTGACCTAAGACAGGCCCAAGAGACCCAGTACTTC,CASSDLRQAQETQYF
TRBV30,TRBJ2-5,TRBD1,.,TGTGCCACGGCGTTAAAGACAGGGAGTGGAGAGACCCAGTACTTC,CATALKTGSGETQYF
TRBV7-9,TRBJ1-4,.,.,TGTGCCAGCAGCTTAGTGGCAGCTAATGAAAAACTGTTTTTT,CASSLVAANEKLFF
TRBV28,TRBJ2-1,TRBD2,.,TGTGCCAGCAGGCCAGGGACTAGCTTCTACAATGAGCAGTTCTTC,CASRPGTSFYNEQFF
TRBV18,TRBJ1-3,.,many,TGTGCCAGCTCACCAAGCAGGGTTGGAAACACCATATATTTT,CASSPSRVGNTIYF
TRBV29-1,TRBJ2-3,.,.,TGCAGCGTTCGGAGTTCTAGCACAGATACGCAGTATTTT,CSVRSSSTDTQYF
TRBV28,TRBJ2-1,TRBD2,.,TGTGCCAGCAGTATAGTAGCGGGAGGTTTCTACAATGAGCAGTTCTTC,CASSIVAGGFYNEQFF
TRBV14,TRBJ2-7,TRBD2,once,TGTGCCAGCAGCCAAGACAGCGGGAGCCGCTACGAGCAGTACTTC,CASSQDSGSRYEQYF
TRBV5-1,TRBJ1-1,.,.,TGCGCCAGCAGCAAGCTCCACGGGACTGAAGCTTTCTTT,CASSKLHGTEAFF
TRBV6-5,TRBJ2-7,.,.,TGTGCCAGCAGTCTAATGGGGGGGCGCTCCTACGAGCAGTACTTC,CASSLMGGRSYEQYF
TRBV5-1,TRBJ1-6,.,.,TGCGCCAGCAGCCTCGGAGGGTTAAGAGGTAATTCACCCCTCCACTTT,CASSLGGLRGNSPLHF
TRBV3-1/TRBV3-2,TRBJ2-7,.,.,TGTGCCAGCAGCCAAGTAAATTTCGGGAACTACGAGCAGTACTTC,CASSQVNFGNYEQYF
TRBV13,TRBJ2-2,TRBD1,.,TGTGCCAGCAGCCCAGACAGGGTCCCCGGGGAGCTGTTTTTT,CASSPDRVPGELFF
TRBV5-1,TRBJ2-7,TRBD1,few,TGCGCCAGCAGCGCCCAGGGGGTGGCCTACGAGCAGTACTTC,CASSAQGVAYEQYF
TRBV19,TRBJ2-2,TRBD2,.,TGTGCCAGTACCGCGGGGAGGGGGAACACCGGGGAGCTGTTTTTT,CASTAGRGNTGELFF
TRBV5-1,TRBJ2-7,.,.,TGCGCCAGCAGCTTGGCCCCGGACAGAATCTACGAGCAGTACTTC,CASSLAPDRIYEQYF
TRBV27,TRBJ2-3,.,.,TGTGCCAGCAGTAGGGCAGGGCCAACAGATACGCAGTATTTT,CASSRAGPTDTQYF
TRBV4-1,TRBJ2-7,TRBD1,.,TGCGCCAGCAGCCAAGATGTGCAGGGGGTAGGCTACGAGCAGTACTTC,CASSQDVQGVGYEQYF
TRBV21-1,TRBJ1-5,.,.,TGTGCCAGAAATTACGGGACAGCGGTAGGGGATCAGCCCCAGCATTTT,CARNYGTAVGDQPQHF
TRBV15,TRBJ2-7,.,.,TGTGCCACCAGCGTCGGACAGCAAGTCTACGAGCAGTACTTC,CATSVGQQVYEQYF
TRBV6-5,TRBJ2-7,TRBD2,.,TGTGCCAGCGGTCGCGGCGGGAGCGGATTAATCGAGCAGTACTTC,CASGRGGSGLIEQYF
TRBV5-1,TRBJ2-5,TRBD1,.,TGCGCCAGCAGCTCAGGGACAGCACAAGAGACCCAGTACTTC,CASSSGTAQETQYF
TRBV2,TRBJ1-4,.,.,TGTGCCAGCAACGAGCAGGGAACAACTAATGAAAAACTGTTTTTT,CASNEQGTTNEKLFF
TRBV2,TRBJ1-2,TRBD1,.,TGTGCCAGCAGGATAGGACAGGCCTCGGGTGGCTACACCTTC,CASRIGQASGGYTF
TRBV5-4,TRBJ1-1,TRBD1,.,TGTGCCAGCAGCTCGGGGACAGGGAATTCACGGAACACTGAAGCTTTCTTT,CASSSGTGNSRNTEAFF
TRBV3-1/TRBV3-2,TRBJ2-5,.,.,TGTGCCAGCGCGCAAAGGCTAGCAGTAGAGACCCAGTACTTC,CASAQRLAVETQYF
TRBV10-3,TRBJ1-6,.,.,TGTGCCATCAGGGGGGAGGCGGGTATTTCACCCCTCCACTTT,CAIRGEAGISPLHF
TRBV11-3,TRBJ2-5,TRBD1,.,TGTGCCAGCAGCTTGGACAGGATGGAGACCCAGTACTTC,CASSLDRMETQYF
TRBV5-1,TRBJ2-3,TRBD1,.,TGCGCCAGCAGCTGGGACAGACGACCCAGAACTAGCACAGATACGCAGTATTTT,CASSWDRRPRTSTDTQYF
TRBV14,TRBJ1-2,.,.,TGTGCCAGCAGCTACGGAGGGTTCTATGGCTACACCTTC,CASSYGGFYGYTF
TRBV18,TRBJ2-7,TRBD1,.,TGTGCCAGCTCACTTATTCTGGGACAGGGGCCTAGGGAGCAGTACTTC,CASSLILGQGPREQYF
TRBV10-1,TRBJ1-6,.,.,TGCGCCATCTCGACAGAGGCGATCGGTTCACCCCTCCACTTT,CAISTEAIGSPLHF
TRBV18,TRBJ1-1,.,.,TGTGCCAGCTCACGGGTCAGGGACACTGAAGCTTTCTTT,CASSRVRDTEAFF
TRBV4-1,TRBJ1-1,.,.,TGCGCCAGCAGCCCCGGGACAACGACCTCCTTGAACACTGAAGCTTTCTTT,CASSPGTTTSLNTEAFF
TRBV6-2/TRBV6-3,TRBJ2-5,.,.,TGTGCCAGCAGTGACTTTTTAGCGGCCCGAGAGACCCAGTACTTC,CASSDFLAARETQYF
TRBV5-1,TRBJ2-7,TRBD1,.,TGCGCCAGCAGCAACTCGAATTTAGGACAGGGGATGTACGAGCAGTACTTC,CASSNSNLGQGMYEQYF